The rows below give T cell receptor beta chains drawn from one sample of a study of T cells in Graves' hyperthyroidism and ophthalmopathy. TCRdb re-derived calls from the multiplex PCR reads in MiXCR, one entry per CDR3 protein. The sample holds roughly 800,000 distinct CDR3 sequences, roughly 37% seen once. Sequenced input: blood. The receptor set was obtained from a man between 18 and 29 years old with Graves' hyperthyroidism. Each CDR3 is given with its conserved first and last residue. The D gene is left open where the match is weak. Not every row has a clone size; where given, it reads once, few, many or a size class.

v_call	j_call	clone_size	d_call	cdr3_nt	cdr3_aa
TRBV15	TRBJ1-1	-	-	TGTGCCACCAGCAGCAGCAGGGGCAACACTGAAGCTTTCTTT	CATSSSRGNTEAFF
TRBV10-3	TRBJ1-2	-	-	TGTGCCAGCAGGGCGAGAGAGGGCTACACCTTC	CASRAREGYTF
TRBV12-3/TRBV12-4	TRBJ1-1	-	TRBD1	TGTGCCAGCAAGCCGGGACAGAGACGTTTAGGGAACACTGAAGCTTTCTTT	CASKPGQRRLGNTEAFF
TRBV20-1	TRBJ1-2	many	-	TGCAGTGCTAGAGTCCCAGACGCCTATGGCTACACCTTC	CSARVPDAYGYTF
TRBV5-5	TRBJ1-4	many	-	TGTGCCAGCAGCTTCGGGCGCGGGGATGAAAAACTGTTTTTT	CASSFGRGDEKLFF
TRBV29-1	TRBJ2-7	many	TRBD2	TGCAGCGTTGAAGACGGGACTAAGTCCTACGAGCAGTACTTC	CSVEDGTKSYEQYF
TRBV7-2	TRBJ1-1	many	-	TGTGCCACCCGCCGGGGTACTGAAGCTTTCTTT	CATRRGTEAFF
TRBV4-3	TRBJ2-7	-	TRBD1	TGCGCCAGCAGCCAGGCCGGGACAGGGGGTAGCGGGCAGTACTTC	CASSQAGTGGSGQYF
TRBV7-8	TRBJ1-4	many	-	TGTGCCAGCAGCAGCTCAACTAATGAAAAACTGTTTTTT	CASSSSTNEKLFF
TRBV5-1	TRBJ1-1	-	TRBD1	TGCGCCAGCAGCTTAGCCGGACAGGCCTTTGAAGCTTTCTTT	CASSLAGQAFEAFF
TRBV25-1	TRBJ1-1	-	TRBD1	TGTGCCTGCAGTGCTACCCCGACAGGGATGAACACTGAAGCTTTCTTT	CACSATPTGMNTEAFF
TRBV14	TRBJ1-1	many	TRBD1	TGTGCCAGCAGACGCCAGGGGGAGGGCACTGAAGCTTTCTTT	CASRRQGEGTEAFF
TRBV7-9	TRBJ2-7	-	-	TGTGCCAGCAGCTTCGGCTTTACCGGGACTCCCTACGAGCAGTACTTC	CASSFGFTGTPYEQYF
TRBV13	TRBJ2-2	-	-	TGTGCCACCAGCTACGGGGAGCTGTTTTTT	CATSYGELFF
TRBV6-5	TRBJ2-7	-	TRBD1	TGTGCCAGCAGTTACACTGACAGGGGGGCGGGGGAGCAGTACTTC	CASSYTDRGAGEQYF
TRBV6-6	TRBJ1-1	-	TRBD1	TGTGCCAGCAGTTACCAAGCAGGGGGTAAGAGGACTGAAGCTTTCTTT	CASSYQAGGKRTEAFF
TRBV12-3/TRBV12-4	TRBJ1-5	-	-	TGTGCCAGCAGTTTGAGGGACGGGGATAGCAATCAGCCCCAGCATTTT	CASSLRDGDSNQPQHF
TRBV25-1	TRBJ1-5	-	-	TGTGCCAGCAGTGAGGGCGACACGGGTAGGCAGCCCCAGCATTTT	CASSEGDTGRQPQHF
TRBV12-3/TRBV12-4	TRBJ2-7	few	-	TGTGCCAGCAGTTTAGCGCCCCACGAGCAGTACTTC	CASSLAPHEQYF
TRBV12-3/TRBV12-4	TRBJ2-2	-	-	TGTGCCAGCAGTTTAGCCAGATTCACCGGGGAGCTGTTTTTT	CASSLARFTGELFF
TRBV9	TRBJ2-7	-	TRBD2	TGTGCCAGCAGCCGTTTCGGGGAGGGCGAGCAGTACTTC	CASSRFGEGEQYF
TRBV7-6	TRBJ2-6	-	-	TGTGCCAGCAGCTTAAACTTCGAACTCTCTGGGGCCAACGTCCTGACTTTC	CASSLNFELSGANVLTF
TRBV7-6	TRBJ1-1	-	-	TGTGCCAGCAGCTTAGGGGCCGCGAGTACAGGGTGGGATCCTGAAGCTTTCTTT	CASSLGAASTGWDPEAFF
TRBV2	TRBJ2-2	few	TRBD2	TGTGCCAGCAGGGGGGGGATCGGGGAGCTGTTTTTT	CASRGGIGELFF
TRBV9	TRBJ2-5	-	-	TGTGCCAGCAGCGTAATGGTCAGTTTACAAGAGACCCAGTACTTC	CASSVMVSLQETQYF
TRBV4-1	TRBJ2-7	few	TRBD1	TGCGCCAGCAGCCCTATATCAGGGGGCCACGAGCAGTACTTC	CASSPISGGHEQYF
TRBV2	TRBJ2-2	-	TRBD2	TGTGCCAGCTGGAGGATTAGCGGGAGCTCAGACGGGGAGCTGTTTTTT	CASWRISGSSDGELFF
TRBV6-5	TRBJ1-6	-	TRBD1	TGTGCCAGCAGGGACCCAGGACAGGGGGCTTTGAGGGCCCTCCACTTT	CASRDPGQGALRALHF
TRBV15	TRBJ2-3	-	TRBD2	TGTGCCACCAGCAGAGATCGATTAGCGGGGGGGTCAGATACGCAGTATTTT	CATSRDRLAGGSDTQYF
TRBV12-3/TRBV12-4	TRBJ1-1	few	-	TGTGCCAGCACCATACGGTGGGGAAGTGAAGCTTTCTTT	CASTIRWGSEAFF
TRBV20-1	TRBJ1-1	-	TRBD1	TGCAGTGCTAGAGATCTCAGGGGGGAGTTCACTGAAGCTTTCTTT	CSARDLRGEFTEAFF
TRBV2	TRBJ1-2	many	-	TGTGCCAGCAGTGAGGGGGAACTCTATGGCTACACCTTC	CASSEGELYGYTF
TRBV29-1	TRBJ2-5	-	-	TGCAGCCAAGGACAGGGAGGGGAGACCCAGTACTTC	CSQGQGGETQYF
TRBV7-2	TRBJ2-2	-	-	TGTGCCAGCAGCTTTGGCAGATTAGACCCCGGGGAGCTGTTTTTT	CASSFGRLDPGELFF
TRBV7-9	TRBJ2-7	few	TRBD1	TGTGCCAGCAGCCCCCCAGGGGGTCGGACCTACGAGCAGTACTTC	CASSPPGGRTYEQYF
TRBV6-6	TRBJ2-2	few	-	TGTGCCAGCAGTTACTTACATGAGGCCGGGGAGCTGTTTTTT	CASSYLHEAGELFF
TRBV6-1	TRBJ2-5	few	-	TGTGCCAGCCAAAGGGACCTTCAAGAGACCCAGTACTTC	CASQRDLQETQYF
TRBV6-5	TRBJ2-7	-	-	TGTGCCAGCAGGGGGACCGGGAGCTCCTACGAGCAGTACTTC	CASRGTGSSYEQYF
TRBV20-1	TRBJ2-7	-	-	TGCAGTGCTAGAATGGGGACCTCCTGGGTCGAGCAGTACTTC	CSARMGTSWVEQYF
TRBV20-1	TRBJ1-1	few	-	TGCAGTGCTACGGTAACAGGAGGGAACACTGAAGCTTTCTTT	CSATVTGGNTEAFF
TRBV7-9	TRBJ1-3	once	TRBD1	TGTGCCAGCAGCCAGGAAACAGGGGGCAGGAACACCATATATTTT	CASSQETGGRNTIYF